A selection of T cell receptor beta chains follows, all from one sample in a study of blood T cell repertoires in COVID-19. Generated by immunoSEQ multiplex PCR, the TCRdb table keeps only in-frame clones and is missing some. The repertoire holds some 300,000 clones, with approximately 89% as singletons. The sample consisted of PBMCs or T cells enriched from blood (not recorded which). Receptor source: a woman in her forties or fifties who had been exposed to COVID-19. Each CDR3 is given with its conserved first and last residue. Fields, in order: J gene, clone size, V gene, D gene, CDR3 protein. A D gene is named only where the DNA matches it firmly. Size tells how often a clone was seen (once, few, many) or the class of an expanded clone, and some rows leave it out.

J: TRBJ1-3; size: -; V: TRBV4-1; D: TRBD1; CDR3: CASSQGGRQGRAGNTIYF
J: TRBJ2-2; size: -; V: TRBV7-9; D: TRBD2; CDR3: CASSWFSGGAGTGELFF
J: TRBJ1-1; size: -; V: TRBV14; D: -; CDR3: CASSQVTGRGAFF
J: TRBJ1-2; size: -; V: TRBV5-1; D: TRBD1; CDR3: CASSSGQGPNYGYTF
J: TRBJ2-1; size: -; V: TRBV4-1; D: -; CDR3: CASSQEEGKIEQFF
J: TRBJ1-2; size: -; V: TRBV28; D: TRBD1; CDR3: CASSFPGQAYGYTF
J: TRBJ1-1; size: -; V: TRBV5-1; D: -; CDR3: CASSVDTGRLGAFF
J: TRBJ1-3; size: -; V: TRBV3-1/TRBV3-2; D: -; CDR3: CASSQTRVSGNTIYF
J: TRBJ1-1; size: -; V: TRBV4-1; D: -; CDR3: CASSQGGAGVGFGTEAFF
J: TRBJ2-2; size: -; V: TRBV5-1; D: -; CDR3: CASRANTGGRANTGELFF
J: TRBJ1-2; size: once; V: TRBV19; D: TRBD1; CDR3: CASTQELGTGAIYGYTF
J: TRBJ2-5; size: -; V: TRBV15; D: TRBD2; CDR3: CATSRPLAGQETQYF
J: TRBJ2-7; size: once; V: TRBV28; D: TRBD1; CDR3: CASRIRQGREQYF
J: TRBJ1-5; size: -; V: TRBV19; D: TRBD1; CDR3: CASTLGQGNNQPQHF
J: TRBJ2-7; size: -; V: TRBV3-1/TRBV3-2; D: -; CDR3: CASSHAASYEQYF
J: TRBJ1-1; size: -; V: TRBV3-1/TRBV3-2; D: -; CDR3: CASSPGAGNTEAFF
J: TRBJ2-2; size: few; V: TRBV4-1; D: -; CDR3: CASRYGTNTGELFF
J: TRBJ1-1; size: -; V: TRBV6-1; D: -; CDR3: CASSERNLGGKNTEAFF
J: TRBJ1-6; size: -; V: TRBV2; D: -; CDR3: CASRRGSGSPLHF
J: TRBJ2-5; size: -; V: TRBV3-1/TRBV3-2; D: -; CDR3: CASSQGWGVSQETQYF
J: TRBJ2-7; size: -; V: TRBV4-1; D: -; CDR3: CASSQGLIQHYEQYF
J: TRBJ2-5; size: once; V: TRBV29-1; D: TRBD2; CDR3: CSVEGLAGGDQETQYF
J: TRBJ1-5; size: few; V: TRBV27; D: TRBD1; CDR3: CASSPGTGGNQPQHF
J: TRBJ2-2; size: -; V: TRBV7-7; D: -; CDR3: CASSPTAGELFF
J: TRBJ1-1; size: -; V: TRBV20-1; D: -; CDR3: CSASAWGADTEAFF
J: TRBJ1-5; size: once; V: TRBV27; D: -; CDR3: CASSPAPLPNQPQHF
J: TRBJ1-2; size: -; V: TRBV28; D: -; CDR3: CASRPGGSGLGYTF
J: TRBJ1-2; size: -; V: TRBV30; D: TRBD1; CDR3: CAWSGQGSYGYTF
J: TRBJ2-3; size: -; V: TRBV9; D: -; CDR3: CASSVGGFGDTQYF
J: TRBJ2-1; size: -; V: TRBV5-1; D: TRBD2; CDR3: CASSFERGFGNEQFF
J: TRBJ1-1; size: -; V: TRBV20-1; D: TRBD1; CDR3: CSASTGQMNTEAFF
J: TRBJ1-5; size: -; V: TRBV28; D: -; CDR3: CASRTQGRYDQPQHF
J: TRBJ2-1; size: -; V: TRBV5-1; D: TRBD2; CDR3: CASSLLLAGGYNEQFF
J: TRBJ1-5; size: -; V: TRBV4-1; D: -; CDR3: CASSQVRNSNQPQHF
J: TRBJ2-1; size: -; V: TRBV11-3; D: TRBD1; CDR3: CASSLSSDRAYNEQFF
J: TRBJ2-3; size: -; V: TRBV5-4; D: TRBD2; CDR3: CASRLAGVSTDTQYF
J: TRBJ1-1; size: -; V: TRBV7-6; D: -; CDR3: CASSLSGNTEAFF
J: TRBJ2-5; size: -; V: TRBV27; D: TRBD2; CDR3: CASSSTGLAGTQETQYF
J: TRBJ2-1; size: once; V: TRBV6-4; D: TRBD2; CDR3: CASSDSTSTSVHEQFF
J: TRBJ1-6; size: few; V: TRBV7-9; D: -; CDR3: CASSLAIAGAGNSPLHF
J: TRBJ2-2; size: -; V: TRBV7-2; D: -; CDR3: CASSLVPGELFF
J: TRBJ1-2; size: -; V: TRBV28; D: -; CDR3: CASTGGANYGYTF
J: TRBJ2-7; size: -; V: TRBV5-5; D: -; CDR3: CASSLRQTPYEQYF
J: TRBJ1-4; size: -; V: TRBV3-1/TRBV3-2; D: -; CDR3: CASSRQKGIDEKLFF
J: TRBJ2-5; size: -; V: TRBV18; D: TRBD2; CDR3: CASSPSSRGGPETQYF
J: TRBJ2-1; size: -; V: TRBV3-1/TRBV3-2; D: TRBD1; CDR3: CASSARWTGANNEQFF
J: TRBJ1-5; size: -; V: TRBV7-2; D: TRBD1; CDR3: CASSPLTGGRGNQPQHF
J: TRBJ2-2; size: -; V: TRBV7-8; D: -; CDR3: CASRSQGLAGLFF
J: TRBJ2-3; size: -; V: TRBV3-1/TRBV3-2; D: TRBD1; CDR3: CASSPGGTQYF
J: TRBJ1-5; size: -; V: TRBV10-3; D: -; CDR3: CAIAHRDEGPQHF
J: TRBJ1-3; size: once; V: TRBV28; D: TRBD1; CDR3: CASSLVDRVGNTIYF